A selection of T cell receptor beta chains follows, all from one sample in a study of regulatory T cells in long-lasting Graves disease. From the multiplex PCR reads, TCRdb called clonotypes with MiXCR, one entry per CDR3 protein. The sample has over 250,000 distinct CDR3 sequences; around a fifth are singletons. The starting material was peripheral blood mononuclear cells (PBMCs), obtained when the disease was refractory, from a patient treated with antithyroid drugs. These TCRs come from a female donor with Graves disease. CDR3s include the opening cysteine and the closing phenylalanine or tryptophan. D genes are given only for firm matches. Only some rows state a clone size, as once, few, many or a class for expanded clones.

>14|TRBJ2-7|.|TRBV2|TRBD2
CTGIRRGRAYEQYF
TGTACCGGCATCCGCCGCGGGAGGGCCTACGAGCAGTACTTC
>18|TRBJ2-7|.|TRBV5-1|TRBD2
CASSSETSGSVFSREQYF
TGCGCCAGCAGCTCGGAGACTAGCGGGAGTGTTTTTTCGAGGGAGCAGTACTTC
>18|TRBJ2-3|.|TRBV6-1|TRBD2
CASTARLAGVAGTDTQYF
TGTGCCAGCACCGCCCGGCTAGCGGGAGTAGCTGGCACAGATACGCAGTATTTT
>17|TRBJ2-3|.|TRBV27|.
CASSGPASGGGPDTQYF
TGTGCCAGCAGTGGCCCCGCTAGCGGAGGGGGCCCAGATACGCAGTATTTT
>16|TRBJ1-4|few|TRBV7-9|.
CASSQRDTGIREKLFF
TGTGCCAGCAGCCAACGCGATACAGGGATCCGGGAAAAACTGTTTTTT
>16|TRBJ2-2|many|TRBV24-1|TRBD1
CATSDPPGQGNGELFF
TGTGCCACCAGTGATCCTCCGGGACAGGGCAACGGGGAGCTGTTTTTT
>14|TRBJ1-3|many|TRBV9|.
CASSATTNGNTIYF
TGTGCCAGCAGCGCAACAACGAACGGAAACACCATATATTTT
>15|TRBJ2-6|.|TRBV18|.
CASSPGGSGANVLTF
TGTGCCAGCTCACCAGGGGGCTCTGGGGCCAACGTCCTGACTTTC
>15|TRBJ1-5|many|TRBV7-8|.
CASSLDRRANQPQHF
TGTGCCAGCAGCTTAGACAGACGGGCCAATCAGCCCCAGCATTTT
>15|TRBJ2-7|many|TRBV27|TRBD1
CASSSGQGLPNEQYF
TGTGCCAGCAGTTCCGGACAGGGCCTCCCCAACGAGCAGTACTTC
>12|TRBJ1-1|.|TRBV27|TRBD1
CASGDRGSEAFF
TGTGCCAGCGGGGACAGGGGGTCTGAAGCTTTCTTT
>16|TRBJ1-1|many|TRBV2|.
CASSEGVWGSGTEAFF
TGTGCCAGCAGTGAGGGTGTGTGGGGATCCGGCACTGAAGCTTTCTTT
>14|TRBJ2-4|.|TRBV7-9|.
CASSLGGGETIQYF
TGTGCCAGCAGCTTAGGAGGAGGCGAGACCATTCAGTACTTC
>13|TRBJ2-7|few|TRBV6-1|.
CASSRESSYEQYF
TGTGCCAGCAGTCGGGAAAGCTCCTACGAGCAGTACTTC
>13|TRBJ2-1|.|TRBV3-1|.
CASSQVSAEGQFF
TGTGCCAGCAGCCAAGTTAGTGCGGAAGGGCAGTTCTTC
>16|TRBJ1-1|.|TRBV19|.
CASSIDRDKVNTEAFF
TGTGCCAGTAGTATAGACCGGGACAAGGTGAACACTGAAGCTTTCTTT
>14|TRBJ1-1|.|TRBV6-5|.
CASSYDSRDTEALF
TGTGCCAGCAGTTACGACTCTCGGGACACTGAAGCTCTCTTT
>17|TRBJ2-1|.|TRBV11-2|TRBD2
CASSLGGLAGAYNEQFF
TGTGCCAGCAGCTTGGGGGGGCTAGCGGGAGCGTACAATGAGCAGTTCTTC
>12|TRBJ2-5|many|TRBV7-2|TRBD2
CASSPRDYPPRF
TGTGCCAGCAGCCCACGGGACTACCCGCCCCGCTTC
>11|TRBJ1-4|once|TRBV19|.
CATGLLEKLFF
TGTGCCACAGGGCTCTTGGAAAAACTGTTTTTT
>17|TRBJ2-5|few|TRBV6-5|.
CASSYSRGDGKQETQYF
TGTGCCAGCAGTTACTCGAGGGGCGACGGAAAACAAGAGACCCAGTACTTC
>14|TRBJ1-1|few|TRBV7-9|.
CASSLGPSGTEAFF
TGTGCCAGCAGCTTGGGCCCATCAGGTACTGAAGCTTTCTTT
>15|TRBJ2-5|many|TRBV11-2|TRBD1
CASTPGTGVRETQYF
TGTGCCAGCACCCCGGGGACAGGAGTAAGAGAGACCCAGTACTTC
>16|TRBJ1-6|few|TRBV29-1|TRBD1
CSVAIRGWDSNSPLHF
TGCAGCGTTGCAATTCGAGGTTGGGACAGTAATTCACCCCTCCACTTT
>14|TRBJ2-7|few|TRBV10-3|TRBD2
CAISTSGGTYEQYF
TGTGCCATCAGCACTAGCGGGGGCACCTACGAGCAGTACTTC
>17|TRBJ2-2|few|TRBV15|TRBD2
CATGTSGRAVSAGELFF
TGTGCCACCGGGACTAGCGGGAGGGCCGTCTCCGCCGGGGAGCTGTTTTTT
>14|TRBJ1-2|.|TRBV27|TRBD1
CASSLTGDGGGYTF
TGTGCCAGCAGTTTAACAGGGGACGGGGGTGGCTACACCTTC
>11|TRBJ2-5|.|TRBV27|.
CASRHQETQYF
TGTGCCAGCAGACATCAAGAGACCCAGTACTTC
>14|TRBJ2-7|.|TRBV7-9|TRBD2
CASSSLAGSYEQYF
TGTGCCAGCAGCTCTCTAGCGGGATCCTACGAGCAGTACTTC
>13|TRBJ1-1|many|TRBV3-1|.
CASSQRWDTEAFF
TGTGCCAGCAGCCAACGATGGGACACTGAAGCTTTCTTT
>16|TRBJ1-5|.|TRBV3-1|.
CASSQAPWGGDQPQHF
TGTGCCAGCAGCCAAGCCCCCTGGGGTGGTGATCAGCCCCAGCATTTT
>15|TRBJ2-7|.|TRBV9|.
CASSVGVGPSYEQYF
TGTGCCAGCAGCGTAGGGGTGGGGCCCTCCTACGAGCAGTACTTC
>15|TRBJ1-6|few|TRBV5-8|TRBD1
CASSLVTGGGSPLHF
TGTGCCAGCAGCTTGGTAACAGGGGGCGGTTCACCCCTCCACTTT
>14|TRBJ2-5|many|TRBV6-1|.
CASSEDPIWETQYF
TGTGCCAGCAGTGAAGACCCCATTTGGGAGACCCAGTACTTC
>16|TRBJ2-7|many|TRBV28|TRBD1
CASNLSGGPDSYEQYF
TGTGCCAGCAATTTATCAGGGGGTCCGGACTCCTACGAGCAGTACTTC
>15|TRBJ2-7|many|TRBV20-1|.
CSAGARQVSSYEQYF
TGCAGTGCAGGGGCCCGACAGGTTAGCTCCTACGAGCAGTACTTC
>13|TRBJ2-4|few|TRBV5-4|.
CASSFGGSDIQYF
TGTGCCAGCAGCTTTGGGGGATCGGACATTCAGTACTTC
>14|TRBJ2-5|.|TRBV7-9|.
CASSTYRDEETQYF
TGTGCCAGCAGCACGTACAGGGATGAAGAGACCCAGTACTTC
>16|TRBJ2-7|few|TRBV30|TRBD2
CAWSGASGMSAYEQYF
TGTGCCTGGAGTGGGGCTAGCGGAATGTCCGCCTACGAGCAGTACTTC
>11|TRBJ2-5|many|TRBV2|.
CASQREGTQYF
TGTGCCAGCCAGCGAGAGGGGACCCAGTACTTC
>13|TRBJ1-2|few|TRBV19|.
CASSSWGQYGYTF
TGTGCCAGTAGTAGCTGGGGGCAATATGGCTACACCTTC
>17|TRBJ1-1|once|TRBV19|.
CASSMKLTDRLNTEAFF
TGTGCCAGTAGTATGAAGTTGACCGACAGGTTGAACACTGAAGCTTTCTTT
>12|TRBJ2-7|many|TRBV30|.
CAWGEEDHEQYF
TGTGCCTGGGGTGAAGAAGACCACGAGCAGTACTTC
>13|TRBJ2-5|.|TRBV5-4|.
CASSLSPQETQYF
TGTGCCAGCAGCTTATCGCCGCAAGAGACCCAGTACTTC
>13|TRBJ2-7|.|TRBV30|TRBD2
CAWGSSGTYEQYF
TGTGCCTGGGGGAGTAGCGGGACCTACGAGCAGTACTTC
>15|TRBJ2-1|few|TRBV11-2|.
CASSTEGLGSYEQFF
TGTGCCAGCAGCACCGAGGGACTGGGGTCATATGAGCAGTTCTTC